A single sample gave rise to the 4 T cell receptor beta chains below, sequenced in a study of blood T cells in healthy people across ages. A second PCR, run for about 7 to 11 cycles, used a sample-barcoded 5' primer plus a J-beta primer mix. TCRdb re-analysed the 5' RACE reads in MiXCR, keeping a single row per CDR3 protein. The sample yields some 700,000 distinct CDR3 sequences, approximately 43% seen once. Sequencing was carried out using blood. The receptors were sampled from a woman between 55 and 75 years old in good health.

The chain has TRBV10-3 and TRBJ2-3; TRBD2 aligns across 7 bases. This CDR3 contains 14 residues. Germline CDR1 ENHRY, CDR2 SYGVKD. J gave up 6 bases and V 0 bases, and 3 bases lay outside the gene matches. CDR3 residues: CAISESNSGDTQYF. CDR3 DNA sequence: TGTGCCATCAGTGAGTCGAATAGCGGGGATACGCAGTATTTT.

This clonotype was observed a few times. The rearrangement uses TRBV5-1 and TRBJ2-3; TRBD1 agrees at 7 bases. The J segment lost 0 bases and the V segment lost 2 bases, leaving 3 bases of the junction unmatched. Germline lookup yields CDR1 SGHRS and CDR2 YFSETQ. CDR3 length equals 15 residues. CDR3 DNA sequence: TGCGCCAGCAGCTTCGTACAGGGGAGCACAGATACGCAGTATTTT. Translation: CASSFVQGSTDTQYF.

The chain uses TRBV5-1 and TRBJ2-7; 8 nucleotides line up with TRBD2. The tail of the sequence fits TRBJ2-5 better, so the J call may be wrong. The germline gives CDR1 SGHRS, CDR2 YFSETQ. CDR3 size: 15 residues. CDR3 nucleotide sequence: TGCGCCAGCAGCTGGGCCCCGGGAGGGGAAGAGACCCAGTACTTC. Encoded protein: CASSWAPGGEETQYF.

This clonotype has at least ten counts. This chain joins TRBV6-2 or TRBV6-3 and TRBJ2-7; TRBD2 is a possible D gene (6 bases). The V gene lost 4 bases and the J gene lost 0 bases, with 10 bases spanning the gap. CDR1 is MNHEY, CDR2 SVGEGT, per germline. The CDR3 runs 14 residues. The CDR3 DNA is TGTGCCAGCAGTTCTGGGACTCCCTCCTACGAGCAGTACTTC. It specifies CASSSGTPSYEQYF.